Listed below are T cell receptor beta chains from one sample, sequenced in a study of T cells in Graves' hyperthyroidism and ophthalmopathy. TCRdb reprocessed the multiplex PCR reads with MiXCR, giving one entry per CDR3 protein. Among about 420,000 distinct CDR3 sequences listed, approximately 14% were seen once. Sequencing was carried out using blood. These receptors came from a woman aged 18-35 years with Graves' hyperthyroidism. The CDR3 runs from the conserved cysteine through the conserved F or W. The D gene is left open where the match is weak. The size of a clone is reported for some rows only, either as once, few or many, or as a class for expanded clones.

len,v_gene,d_gene,j_gene,abundance,CDR3aa,CDR3nt
11,TRBV11-2,-,TRBJ2-1,many,CASSLFNEQFF,TGTGCCAGCAGCTTATTCAATGAGCAGTTCTTC
15,TRBV19,TRBD1,TRBJ2-5,few,CASSLHRGLEETQYF,TGTGCCAGTAGCCTTCACAGGGGGCTAGAGGAGACCCAGTACTTC
14,TRBV30,-,TRBJ1-4,-,CAWSYRRINEKLFF,TGTGCCTGGAGCTACCGGAGAATTAATGAAAAACTGTTTTTT
15,TRBV6-1,-,TRBJ1-1,many,CASSPKGGGGTEAFF,TGTGCCAGCAGCCCCAAAGGCGGGGGAGGGACTGAAGCTTTCTTT
14,TRBV11-1,-,TRBJ2-7,many,CASSFYKGHSEQYF,TGTGCCAGCAGCTTTTACAAGGGGCATTCCGAGCAGTACTTC
15,TRBV15,TRBD1,TRBJ1-6,few,CATSREDRELPPLHF,TGTGCCACCAGCAGAGAGGACAGGGAGCTCCCACCCCTCCACTTT
15,TRBV2,TRBD1,TRBJ1-5,-,CASRKSTGGNQPQHF,TGTGCCAGCAGAAAATCGACAGGGGGCAATCAGCCCCAGCATTTT
13,TRBV20-1,-,TRBJ2-7,-,CSASVRASYEQYF,TGCAGTGCTAGTGTGAGGGCCTCCTACGAGCAGTACTTC
13,TRBV11-1,-,TRBJ2-2,many,CASSLLDTGELFF,TGTGCCAGCAGCTTACTAGACACCGGGGAGCTGTTTTTT
15,TRBV6-1,-,TRBJ2-7,few,CASSEGPGVQYEQYF,TGTGCCAGCAGTGAAGGTCCGGGAGTTCAATACGAGCAGTACTTC
16,TRBV11-2,-,TRBJ1-4,-,CASRILRGGVDEKLFF,TGTGCCAGCCGCATACTCCGGGGGGGGGTGGATGAAAAACTGTTTTTT
15,TRBV10-3,-,TRBJ1-4,few,CAISAELGSNEKLFF,TGTGCCATCAGTGCCGAACTAGGGTCGAATGAAAAACTGTTTTTT
15,TRBV9,-,TRBJ2-7,-,CASSVSPGGFYEQYF,TGTGCCAGCAGCGTATCCCCAGGGGGGTTCTACGAGCAGTACTTC
15,TRBV12-3/TRBV12-4,TRBD1,TRBJ2-1,many,CASSDRGEGYNEQFF,TGTGCCAGCAGTGACAGGGGAGAAGGCTACAATGAGCAGTTCTTC
15,TRBV28,-,TRBJ1-5,few,CASSSEPDRNQPQHF,TGTGCCAGCAGTTCCGAACCTGACAGAAATCAGCCCCAGCATTTT
18,TRBV20-1,TRBD2,TRBJ2-3,many,CSARDGSLAGGRTDTQYF,TGCAGTGCTAGAGATGGGTCACTAGCGGGAGGGCGCACAGATACGCAGTATTTT
14,TRBV6-4,TRBD1,TRBJ2-1,few,CATSNRGLGNEQFF,TGTGCTACCTCTAACAGGGGGCTTGGGAATGAGCAGTTCTTC
12,TRBV7-3,-,TRBJ2-1,many,CASSVPGNEQFF,TGTGCCAGCAGCGTGCCAGGGAATGAGCAGTTCTTC
16,TRBV30,-,TRBJ2-5,few,CAWSDIYAGRVKTQYF,TGTGCCTGGAGTGACATTTATGCCGGGAGAGTAAAGACCCAGTACTTC